This entry is about one T cell receptor (beta chain). V was cut by 5 bases and J by 0 bases, with 9 bases left in between. The length of the CDR3 is 13 residues. Germline lookup yields CDR1 SQVTM and CDR2 ANQGSEA. In the original workflow: Counts of nucleated cells, estimated from reference gene primer amplification, were obtained. Method: immunoSEQ multiplex PCR; TCRdb's copy keeps in-frame clones and lacks some. Clonal size and the V and J genes are those of that table, whereas D and trimming came from the DNA. Of hundreds of thousands of clones in the sample, roughly nine tenths are singletons; the top ten hold over 8.5%. The data were taken from a study of blood T cell repertoires in COVID-19. Study overall: There were acute and convalescent COVID-19 samples, and they came from the United States, Italy and Spain. Nucleic acid was either cDNA or gDNA, and it came from T cells, B-cell-depleted T cells, or PBMCs.

Patients from Seattle were sampled longitudinally, starting during active infection. This receptor was identified in a woman aged 25 to 45 with COVID-19, enrolled during active disease. The sequencing input was peripheral blood. V usage is TRBV29-1 and J usage is TRBJ2-3, with D unclear. The CDR3 DNA reads TGCAGCGTTCCGGGTCTTAGCACAGATACGCAGTATTTT. This sequence encodes CSVPGLSTDTQYF.